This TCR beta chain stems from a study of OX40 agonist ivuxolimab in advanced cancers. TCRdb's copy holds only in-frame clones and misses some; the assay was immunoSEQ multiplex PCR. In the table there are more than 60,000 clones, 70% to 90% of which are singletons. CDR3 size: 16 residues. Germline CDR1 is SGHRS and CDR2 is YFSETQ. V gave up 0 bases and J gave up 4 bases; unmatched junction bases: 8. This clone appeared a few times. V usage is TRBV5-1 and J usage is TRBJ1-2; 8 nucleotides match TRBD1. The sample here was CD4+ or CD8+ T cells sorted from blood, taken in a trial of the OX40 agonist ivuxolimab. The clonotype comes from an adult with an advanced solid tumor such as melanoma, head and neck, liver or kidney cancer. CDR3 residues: CASSLGPRQGPYGYTF. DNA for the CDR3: TGCGCCAGCAGCTTGGGTCCCCGACAGGGGCCCTATGGCTACACCTTC.